This T cell receptor (beta chain) was identified during a study of T-cell reconstitution after alpha-beta-depleted transplantation in children. The study's findings and limits: At day 60, the high TCRbeta diversity found in some patients originated from recipient T cells and thymic progenitors that had survived. After transplant, at about two months, alpha-beta T cells were reportedly derived from several hundred expanded graft clones. It was newly produced T cells that mostly accounted for T-cell counts and diversity one year after transplant.

On this clonotype: Its antigen remains unidentified.

The V end lost 4 bases, the J end lost 3 bases, and 24 bases lay between the germline ends. Looked up from germline, CDR1 is DFQATT and CDR2 is SNEGSKA (reference sequence). The CDR3 is 17 amino acids. It was with unique molecular identifiers that the TCRbeta library was prepared. One entry per CDR3 protein results from TCRdb running MiXCR on the PCR reads. The data contain 700,000 or so distinct CDR3 sequences, around 13% of them singletons. The sample in question was PBMCs, obtained before TCRalphabeta/CD19-depleted stem cell transplant. This clonotype originated in a girl aged 2-10 years with congenital amegakaryocytic thrombocytopenia, due to receive a stem cell transplant. The chain links TRBV20-1 to TRBJ1-2, with D perhaps matching TRBD1 (6 bases). The CDR3 is CSATTSGTYQEYYGYTF. CDR3 DNA: TGCAGTGCTACGACCTCCGGGACATATCAGGAATACTATGGCTACACCTTC.